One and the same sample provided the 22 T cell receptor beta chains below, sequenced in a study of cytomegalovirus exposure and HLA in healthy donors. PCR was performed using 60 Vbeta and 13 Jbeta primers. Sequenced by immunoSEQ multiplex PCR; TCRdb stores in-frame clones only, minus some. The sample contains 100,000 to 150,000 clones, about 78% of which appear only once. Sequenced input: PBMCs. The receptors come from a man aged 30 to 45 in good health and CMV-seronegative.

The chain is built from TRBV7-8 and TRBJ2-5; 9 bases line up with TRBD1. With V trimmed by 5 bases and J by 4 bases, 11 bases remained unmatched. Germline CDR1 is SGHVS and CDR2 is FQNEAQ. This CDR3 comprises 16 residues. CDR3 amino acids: CASSRRRDRVIETQYF. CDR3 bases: TGTGCCAGCAGCCGCCGCCGGGACAGGGTGATAGAGACCCAGTACTTC.

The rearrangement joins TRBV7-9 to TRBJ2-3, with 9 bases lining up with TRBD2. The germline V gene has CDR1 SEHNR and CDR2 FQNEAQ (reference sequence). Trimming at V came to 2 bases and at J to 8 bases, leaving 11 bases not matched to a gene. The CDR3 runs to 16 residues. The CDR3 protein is CASSLFVAGDEGTQYF. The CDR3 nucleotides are TGTGCCAGCAGCTTATTTGTAGCGGGGGACGAGGGTACGCAGTATTTT.

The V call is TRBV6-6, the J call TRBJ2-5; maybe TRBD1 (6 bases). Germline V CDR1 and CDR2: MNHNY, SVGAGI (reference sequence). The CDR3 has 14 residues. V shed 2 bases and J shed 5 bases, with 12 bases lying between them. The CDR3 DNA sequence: TGTGCCAGCAGTTACGTGGGGGCCGTCGAGACCCAGTACTTC. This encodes CASSYVGAVETQYF.

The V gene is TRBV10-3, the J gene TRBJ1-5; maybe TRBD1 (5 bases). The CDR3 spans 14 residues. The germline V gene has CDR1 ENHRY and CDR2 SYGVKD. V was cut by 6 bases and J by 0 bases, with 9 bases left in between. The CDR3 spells CAISGTNSNQPQHF. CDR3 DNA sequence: TGTGCCATCAGCGGGACTAATAGCAATCAGCCCCAGCATTTT.

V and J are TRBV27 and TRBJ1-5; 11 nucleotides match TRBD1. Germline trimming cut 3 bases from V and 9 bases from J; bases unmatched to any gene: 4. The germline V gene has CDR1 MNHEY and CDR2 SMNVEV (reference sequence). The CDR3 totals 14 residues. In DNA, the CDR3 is TGTGCCAGCAGTTTCGGACAGGGGGCCCTGCCCCAGCATTTT. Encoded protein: CASSFGQGALPQHF.

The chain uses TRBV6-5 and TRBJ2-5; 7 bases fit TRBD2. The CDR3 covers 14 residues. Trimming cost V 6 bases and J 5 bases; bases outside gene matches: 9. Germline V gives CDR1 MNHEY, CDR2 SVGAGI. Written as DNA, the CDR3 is TGTGCCAGCAGCCCGGTGTGGGGAGGGGAGACCCAGTACTTC. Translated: CASSPVWGGETQYF.

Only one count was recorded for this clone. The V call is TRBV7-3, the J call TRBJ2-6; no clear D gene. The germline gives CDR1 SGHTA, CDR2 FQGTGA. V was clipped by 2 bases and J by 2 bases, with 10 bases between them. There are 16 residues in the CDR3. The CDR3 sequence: CASSLFPRAGANVLTF. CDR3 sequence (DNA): TGTGCCAGCAGCTTATTCCCCCGAGCTGGGGCCAACGTCCTGACTTTC.

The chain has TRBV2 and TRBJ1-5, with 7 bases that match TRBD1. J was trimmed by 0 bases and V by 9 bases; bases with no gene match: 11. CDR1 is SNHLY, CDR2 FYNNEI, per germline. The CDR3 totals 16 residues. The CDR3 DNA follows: TGTGCCAGTTCTCCGGGACAGCAATATAGCAATCAGCCCCAGCATTTT. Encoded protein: CASSPGQQYSNQPQHF.

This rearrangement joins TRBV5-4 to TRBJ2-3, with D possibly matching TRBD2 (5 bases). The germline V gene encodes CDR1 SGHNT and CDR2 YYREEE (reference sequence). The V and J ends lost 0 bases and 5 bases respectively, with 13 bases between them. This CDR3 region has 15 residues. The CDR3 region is CASSLGSGVLDTQYF. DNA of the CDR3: TGTGCCAGCAGCTTGGGCTCCGGGGTTCTAGATACGCAGTATTTT.

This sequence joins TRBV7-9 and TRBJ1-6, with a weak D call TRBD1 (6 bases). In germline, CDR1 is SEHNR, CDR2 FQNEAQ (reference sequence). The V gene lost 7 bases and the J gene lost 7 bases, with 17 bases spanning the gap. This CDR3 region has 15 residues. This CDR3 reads CASTLLGGGNSPLHF. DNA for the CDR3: TGTGCCAGCACCCTATTGGGGGGGGGCAATTCACCCCTCCACTTT. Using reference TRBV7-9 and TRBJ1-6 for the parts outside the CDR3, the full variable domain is DTGVSQNPRHKITKRGQNVTFRCDPISEHNRLYWYRQTLGQGPEFLTYFQNEAQLEKSRLLSDRFSAERPKGSFSTLEIQRTEQGDSAMYLCASTLLGGGNSPLHFGNGTRLTVT.

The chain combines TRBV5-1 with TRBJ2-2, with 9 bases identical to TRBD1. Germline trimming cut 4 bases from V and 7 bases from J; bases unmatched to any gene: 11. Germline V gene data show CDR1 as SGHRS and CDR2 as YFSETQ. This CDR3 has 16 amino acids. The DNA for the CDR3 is TGCGCCAGCAGCGGGTCGGGGACAGGGATCGACGGGGAGCTGTTTTTT. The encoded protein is CASSGSGTGIDGELFF.

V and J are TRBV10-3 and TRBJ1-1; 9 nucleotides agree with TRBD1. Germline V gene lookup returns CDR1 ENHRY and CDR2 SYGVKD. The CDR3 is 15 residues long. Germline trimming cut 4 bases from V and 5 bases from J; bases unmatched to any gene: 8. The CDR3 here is CAISGPGQGRTEAFF. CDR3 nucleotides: TGTGCCATCAGTGGACCGGGACAGGGTCGGACTGAAGCTTTCTTT.

The CDR3 is CATSRGTGVLRNTIYF. The DNA for the CDR3 is TGTGCCACCAGCAGAGGGACAGGGGTTCTTAGAAACACCATATATTTT. This sequence joins TRBV15 and TRBJ1-3; TRBD1 aligns across 9 bases. J gave up 5 bases and V 1 base, and 6 bases lay outside the gene matches. The CDR3 is 16 amino acids. Germline values: CDR1 LNHNV, CDR2 YYDKDF (reference sequence).

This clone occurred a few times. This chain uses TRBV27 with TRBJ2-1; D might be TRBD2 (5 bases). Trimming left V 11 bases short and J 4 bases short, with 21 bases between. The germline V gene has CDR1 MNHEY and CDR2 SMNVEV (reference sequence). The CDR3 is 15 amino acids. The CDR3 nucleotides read TGTGCCGTGTCAGGTCGGGAAGGGTCATACAATGAGCAGTTCTTC. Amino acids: CAVSGREGSYNEQFF.

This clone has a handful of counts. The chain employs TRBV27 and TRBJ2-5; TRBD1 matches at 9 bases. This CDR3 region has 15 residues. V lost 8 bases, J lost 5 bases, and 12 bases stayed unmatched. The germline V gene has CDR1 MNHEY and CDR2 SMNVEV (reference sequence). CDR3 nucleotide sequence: TGTGCCAGCGGATCCGGGACAGGGAACGCGGAGACCCAGTACTTC. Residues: CASGSGTGNAETQYF.

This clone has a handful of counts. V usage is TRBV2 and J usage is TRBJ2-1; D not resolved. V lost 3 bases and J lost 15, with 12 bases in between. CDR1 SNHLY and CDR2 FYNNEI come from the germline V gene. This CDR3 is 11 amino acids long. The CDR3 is CASSEIPLGFF. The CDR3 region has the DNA TGTGCCAGCAGTGAGATCCCCCTAGGGTTCTTC.

The CDR3 nucleotides are TGTGCCAGCAGTCGGGGGACAGACTATGGCTACACCTTC. Amino acid sequence: CASSRGTDYGYTF. The chain is built from TRBV6-5 and TRBJ1-2; TRBD1 matches 7 bases. The CDR3 covers 13 residues. Germline CDR1 MNHEY, CDR2 SVGAGI. V shed 5 bases and J 3 bases; nucleotides not matched to a gene: 3.

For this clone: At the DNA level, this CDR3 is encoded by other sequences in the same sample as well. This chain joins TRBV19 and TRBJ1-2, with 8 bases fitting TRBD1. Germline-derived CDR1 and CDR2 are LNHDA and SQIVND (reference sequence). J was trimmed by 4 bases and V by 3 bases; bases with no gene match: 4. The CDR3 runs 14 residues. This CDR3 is CASSIGQGPYGYTF. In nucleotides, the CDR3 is TGTGCCAGTAGTATCGGACAGGGACCCTATGGCTACACCTTC.

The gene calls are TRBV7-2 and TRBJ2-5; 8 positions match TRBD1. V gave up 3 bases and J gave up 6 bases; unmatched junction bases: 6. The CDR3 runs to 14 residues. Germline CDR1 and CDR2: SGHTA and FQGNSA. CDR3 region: CASSLDRARQTQYF. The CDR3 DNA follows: TGTGCCAGCAGCTTGGACAGGGCTAGGCAGACCCAGTACTTC.

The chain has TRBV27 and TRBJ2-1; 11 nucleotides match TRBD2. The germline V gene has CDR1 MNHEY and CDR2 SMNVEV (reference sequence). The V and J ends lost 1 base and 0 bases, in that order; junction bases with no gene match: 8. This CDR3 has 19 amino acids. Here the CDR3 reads CASSLWPSGGPSSYNEQFF. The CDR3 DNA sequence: TGTGCCAGCAGTTTATGGCCTAGCGGGGGGCCGAGCTCCTACAATGAGCAGTTCTTC.

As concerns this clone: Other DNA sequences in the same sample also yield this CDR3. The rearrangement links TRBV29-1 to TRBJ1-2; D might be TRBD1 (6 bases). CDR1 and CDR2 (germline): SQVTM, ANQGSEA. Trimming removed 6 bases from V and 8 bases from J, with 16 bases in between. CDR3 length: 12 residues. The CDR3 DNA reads TGCAGCGTCGAGGGGGGGCGCTACGGCTACACCTTC. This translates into CSVEGGRYGYTF.

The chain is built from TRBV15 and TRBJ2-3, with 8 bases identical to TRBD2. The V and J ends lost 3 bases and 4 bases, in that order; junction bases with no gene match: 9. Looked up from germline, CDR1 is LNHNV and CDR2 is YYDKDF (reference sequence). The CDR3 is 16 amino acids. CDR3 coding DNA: TGTGCCACCAGCAGTTTGGCTAGCGGGCCTGCAGATACGCAGTATTTT. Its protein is CATSSLASGPADTQYF.